This T cell receptor (beta chain) was retrieved from a study of control samples from healthy donors and cancer patients. Here immunoSEQ multiplex PCR was the method, and the copy in TCRdb shows in-frame clones only, minus some. The sample has approximately 90,000 clones, 88% seen once; the top ten hold about an eighth. Germline lookup yields CDR1 SGHRS and CDR2 YFSETQ. Trimming removed 1 base at V and 0 bases at J, with 10 bases between. This CDR3 has 16 residues. The sample was blood. The receptor comes from a woman in her 70s in good health. This chain links TRBV5-1 with TRBJ2-2, with D unresolved. CDR3 amino acids: CASSLQTFPNTGELFF. DNA for the CDR3: TGCGCCAGCAGCTTGCAGACGTTCCCGAACACCGGGGAGCTGTTTTTT.